A single TCR beta chain is shown here with its context. Its antigen is not known. The CDR3 runs 15 residues. Germline V CDR1 and CDR2: LNHNV, YYDKDF (reference sequence). Trimming left V 0 bases short and J 5 bases short, with 13 bases between. 60 Vbeta and 13 Jbeta primers were used in PCR. The method was immunoSEQ multiplex PCR; TCRdb's version includes in-frame clones alone and lacks a portion of them. The sample yields over 150,000 clones, 80% seen once. The data were obtained in a study of cytomegalovirus exposure and HLA in healthy donors. Study-level results: Follow-up analysis found HLA locus-dependent TCR association rates, highest for DRB1 and lowest for HLA-C.

The chain joins TRBV15 to TRBJ1-2; TRBD1 is a possible D gene (5 bases). The sample was PBMCs. The receptor's source is a man aged 25 to 45 in good health and CMV-seronegative. CDR3 in amino acids: CATSRETGALYGYTF. CDR3 DNA sequence: TGTGCCACCAGCAGAGAAACAGGTGCCTTGTATGGCTACACCTTC.